This TCR beta chain was captured by sequencing in a study of blood T cell repertoires in COVID-19. In the source study's methods: Reference gene primer amplification yielded estimated nucleated cell counts. Using immunoSEQ multiplex PCR, the repertoire was profiled, and TCRdb retains in-frame clones only, with some absent. The DNA was the basis for D and trimming; V, J and clone size are from that table. This table has about 87,000 clones, about nine tenths appearing once. J was trimmed by 0 bases and V by 4 bases; bases with no gene match: 12. The CDR3 length is 18 residues. Germline-derived CDR1 and CDR2 are SEHNR and FQNEAQ (reference sequence).

The sample was peripheral blood. This clonotype was sampled from an elderly woman with acute or convalescent COVID-19. The rearrangement links TRBV7-9 to TRBJ2-7; 10 bases map to TRBD2. CDR3 sequence reads: CASSYTSKGTSVSYEQYF. The CDR3 nucleotides are TGTGCCAGCAGCTACACGTCTAAAGGGACTAGCGTCTCCTACGAGCAGTACTTC.